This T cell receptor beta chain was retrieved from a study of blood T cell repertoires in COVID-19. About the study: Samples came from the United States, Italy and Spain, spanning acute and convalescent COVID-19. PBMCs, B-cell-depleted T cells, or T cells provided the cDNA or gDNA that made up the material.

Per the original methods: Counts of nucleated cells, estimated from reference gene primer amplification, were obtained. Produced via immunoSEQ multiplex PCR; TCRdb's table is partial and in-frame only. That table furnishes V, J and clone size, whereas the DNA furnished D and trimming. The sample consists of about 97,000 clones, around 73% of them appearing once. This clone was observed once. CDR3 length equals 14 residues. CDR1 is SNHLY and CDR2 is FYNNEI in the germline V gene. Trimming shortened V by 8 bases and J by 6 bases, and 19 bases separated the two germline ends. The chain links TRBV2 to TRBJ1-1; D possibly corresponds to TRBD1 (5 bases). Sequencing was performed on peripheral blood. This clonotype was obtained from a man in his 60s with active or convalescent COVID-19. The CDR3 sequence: CASSTWGEGAEAFF. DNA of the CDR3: TGTGCCAGCTCCACATGGGGGGAGGGAGCTGAAGCTTTCTTT.